This T cell receptor (beta chain) was sequenced for a study of blood T cells in healthy people across ages. Combining a sample-barcoded 5' primer with a J-beta primer mix, a second PCR ran for about 7 to 12 cycles. TCRdb called the 5' RACE reads again in MiXCR, with one record for every CDR3 protein. The sample consists of about 780,000 distinct CDR3 sequences, 35% to 50% of them appearing once. Germline V gene sequence: CDR1 SGHAT, CDR2 FQNNGV. The CDR3 has 14 amino acids. V lost 0 bases and J 6 bases, leaving 9 bases between the germline ends. This chain uses TRBV11-2 with TRBJ1-5; no clear D. This TCR was sampled from an elderly man in good health. The specimen sequenced was blood. This chain's CDR3 is CASSLDREGQPQHF. Written as DNA, the CDR3 is TGTGCCAGCAGCTTAGACCGCGAGGGTCAGCCCCAGCATTTT.